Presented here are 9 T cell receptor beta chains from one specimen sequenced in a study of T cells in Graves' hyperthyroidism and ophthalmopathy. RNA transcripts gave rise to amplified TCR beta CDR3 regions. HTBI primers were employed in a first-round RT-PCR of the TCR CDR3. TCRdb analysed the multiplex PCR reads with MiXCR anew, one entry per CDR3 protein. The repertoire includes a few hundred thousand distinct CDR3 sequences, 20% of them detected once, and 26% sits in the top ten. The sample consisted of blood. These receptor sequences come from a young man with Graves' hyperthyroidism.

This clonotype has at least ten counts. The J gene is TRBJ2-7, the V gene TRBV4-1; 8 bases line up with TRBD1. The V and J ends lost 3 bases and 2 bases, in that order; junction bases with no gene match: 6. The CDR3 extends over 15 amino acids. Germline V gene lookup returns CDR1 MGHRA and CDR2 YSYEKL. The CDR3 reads CASSHPGQGAYEQYF. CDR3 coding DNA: TGCGCCAGCAGCCACCCCGGACAGGGAGCCTACGAGCAGTACTTC.

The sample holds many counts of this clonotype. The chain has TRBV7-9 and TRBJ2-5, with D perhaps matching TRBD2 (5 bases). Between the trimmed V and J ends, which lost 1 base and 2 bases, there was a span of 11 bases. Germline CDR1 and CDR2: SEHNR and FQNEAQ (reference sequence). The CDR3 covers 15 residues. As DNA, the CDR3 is TGTGCCAGCAGCTTAGGAGACTACCTACAAGAGACCCAGTACTTC. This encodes CASSLGDYLQETQYF.

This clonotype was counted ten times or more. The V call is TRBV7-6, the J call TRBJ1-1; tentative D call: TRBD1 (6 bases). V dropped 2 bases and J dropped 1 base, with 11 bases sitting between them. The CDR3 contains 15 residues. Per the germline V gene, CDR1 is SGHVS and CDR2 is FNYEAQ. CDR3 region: CASSLRGGGNTEAFF. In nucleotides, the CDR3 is TGTGCCAGCAGCTTACGAGGGGGTGGGAACACTGAAGCTTTCTTT. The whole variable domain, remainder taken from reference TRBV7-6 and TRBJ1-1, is GAGVSQSPRYKVTKRGQDVALRCDPISGHVSLYWYRQALGQGPEFLTYFNYEAQQDKSGLPNDRFSAERPEGSISTLTIQRTEQRDSAMYRCASSLRGGGNTEAFFGQGTRLTVV.

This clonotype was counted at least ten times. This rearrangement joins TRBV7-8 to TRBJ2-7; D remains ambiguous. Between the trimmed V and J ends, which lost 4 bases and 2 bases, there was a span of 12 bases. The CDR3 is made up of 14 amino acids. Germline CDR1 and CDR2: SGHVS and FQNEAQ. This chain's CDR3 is CASSYTRQAYEQYF. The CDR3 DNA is TGTGCCAGCAGCTACACTCGACAAGCCTACGAGCAGTACTTC.

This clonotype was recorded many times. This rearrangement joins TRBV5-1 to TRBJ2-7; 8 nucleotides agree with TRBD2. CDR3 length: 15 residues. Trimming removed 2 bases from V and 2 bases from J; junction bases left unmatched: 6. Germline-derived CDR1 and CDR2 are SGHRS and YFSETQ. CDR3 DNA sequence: TGCGCCAGCAGCTTCGGAGCGGGGGCCACCTACGAGCAGTACTTC. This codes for CASSFGAGATYEQYF. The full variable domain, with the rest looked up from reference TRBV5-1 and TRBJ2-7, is KAGVTQTPRYLIKTRGQQVTLSCSPISGHRSVSWYQQTPGQGLQFLFEYFSETQRNKGNFPGRFSGRQFSNSRSEMNVSTLELGDSALYLCASSFGAGATYEQYFGPGTRLTVT.

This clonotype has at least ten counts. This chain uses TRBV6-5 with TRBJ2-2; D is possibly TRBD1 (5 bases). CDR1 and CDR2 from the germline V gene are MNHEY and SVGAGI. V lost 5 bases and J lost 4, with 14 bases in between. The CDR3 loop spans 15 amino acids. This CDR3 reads CASSHQGKATGELFF. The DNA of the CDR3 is TGTGCCAGCAGTCACCAGGGAAAGGCCACCGGGGAGCTGTTTTTT.

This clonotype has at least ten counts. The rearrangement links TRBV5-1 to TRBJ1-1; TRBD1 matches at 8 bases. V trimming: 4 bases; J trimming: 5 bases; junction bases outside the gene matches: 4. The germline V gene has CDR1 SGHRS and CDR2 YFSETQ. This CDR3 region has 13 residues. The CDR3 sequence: CASSQQGGTEAFF. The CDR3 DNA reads TGCGCCAGCAGCCAACAGGGGGGGACTGAAGCTTTCTTT.

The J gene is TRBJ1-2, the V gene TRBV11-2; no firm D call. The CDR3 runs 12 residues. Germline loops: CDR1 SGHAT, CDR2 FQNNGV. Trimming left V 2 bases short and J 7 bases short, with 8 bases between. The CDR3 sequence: CASSLMVGGYTF. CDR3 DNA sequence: TGTGCCAGCAGCTTAATGGTTGGTGGCTACACCTTC.

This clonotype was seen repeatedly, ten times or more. The CDR3 sequence: CASSQDRTSGQSHYGYTF. The CDR3 DNA is TGCGCCAGCAGCCAAGATCGGACATCGGGACAGTCCCACTATGGCTACACCTTC. The rearrangement joins TRBV4-1 to TRBJ1-2, with 7 bases that match TRBD1. The V and J ends lost 0 bases and 3 bases, in that order; junction bases with no gene match: 13. Germline lookup yields CDR1 MGHRA and CDR2 YSYEKL. The CDR3 contains 18 residues.